Listed below are T cell receptor beta chains from one sample, sequenced in a study of T cells after somatic rescue of genetic block. Clones were sequenced by immunoSEQ multiplex PCR, and TCRdb holds only the in-frame ones, with some missing. The sample contains 9,500 to 14,000 clones, approximately 80% of which appear only once. The material sequenced was peripheral blood mononuclear cells (PBMCs). These TCRs come from a boy younger than 18. Both conserved end residues are part of each CDR3. D genes are given only for firm matches. Clone size is given for some rows only: seen once, a few or many times, or a class if the clone is expanded.

J: TRBJ1-3
D: TRBD1
V: TRBV28
size: NA
CDR3: CASSPTGTGSGNTIYF
DNA: TGTGCCAGCAGTCCGACCGGGACAGGCTCTGGAAACACCATATATTTT

J: TRBJ2-5
D: NA
V: TRBV2
size: NA
CDR3: CASLGETQYF
DNA: TGTGCCAGCCTCGGAGAGACCCAGTACTTC

J: TRBJ2-5
D: TRBD2
V: TRBV7-2
size: once
CDR3: CASSRGTSGGEETQYF
DNA: TGTGCCAGCAGCCGCGGGACTAGCGGGGGGGAAGAGACCCAGTACTTC

J: TRBJ2-3
D: NA
V: TRBV9
size: few
CDR3: CASSVAQGGATQYF
DNA: TGTGCCAGCAGCGTAGCGCAGGGGGGAGCTACGCAGTATTTT

J: TRBJ2-7
D: NA
V: TRBV7-2
size: NA
CDR3: CASSGYYEQYF
DNA: TGTGCCAGCAGCGGGTACTACGAGCAGTACTTC

J: TRBJ2-7
D: TRBD2
V: TRBV5-1
size: NA
CDR3: CASSLGLADASYEQYF
DNA: TGCGCCAGCAGCTTGGGGCTAGCGGATGCCTCCTACGAGCAGTACTTC

J: TRBJ2-1
D: NA
V: TRBV4-3
size: NA
CDR3: CASSSGHYNEQFF
DNA: TGCGCCAGCAGCTCCGGCCACTACAATGAGCAGTTCTTC

J: TRBJ2-3
D: NA
V: TRBV2
size: NA
CDR3: CASSEHGWTDTQYF
DNA: TGTGCCAGCAGTGAACACGGGTGGACAGATACGCAGTATTTT

J: TRBJ2-7
D: TRBD1
V: TRBV2
size: once
CDR3: CATRRTGTHEQYF
DNA: TGTGCCACAAGGCGGACAGGGACCCACGAGCAGTACTTC

J: TRBJ1-4
D: TRBD1
V: TRBV7-9
size: NA
CDR3: CASSPPGQENEKLFF
DNA: TGTGCCAGCAGCCCCCCGGGACAGGAAAATGAAAAACTGTTTTTT

J: TRBJ1-1
D: NA
V: TRBV15
size: NA
CDR3: CATSRVMNTEAFF
DNA: TGTGCCACCAGCAGAGTAATGAACACTGAAGCTTTCTTT

J: TRBJ1-4
D: NA
V: TRBV5-1
size: NA
CDR3: CASSLDRAPEKLFF
DNA: TGCGCCAGCAGCTTGGATAGGGCCCCTGAAAAACTGTTTTTT

J: TRBJ2-3
D: NA
V: TRBV7-2
size: NA
CDR3: CASSFRPRVRDTQYF
DNA: TGTGCCAGCAGCTTCCGACCCAGGGTCCGCGATACGCAGTATTTT

J: TRBJ1-5
D: TRBD1
V: TRBV27
size: NA
CDR3: CASSLFFGTESNQPQHF
DNA: TGTGCCAGCAGTTTATTCTTCGGGACAGAATCCAATCAGCCCCAGCATTTT

J: TRBJ2-2
D: NA
V: TRBV2
size: NA
CDR3: CASGANTGELFF
DNA: TGTGCCAGCGGGGCGAACACCGGGGAGCTGTTTTTT